A selection of T cell receptor beta chains follows, all from one sample in a study of cytomegalovirus exposure and HLA in healthy donors. Some clones are missing from TCRdb's copy, which holds only in-frame ones; the method was immunoSEQ multiplex PCR. Of roughly 110,000 clones listed, approximately 74% are singletons. Specimen: PBMCs. The receptors here all came from a woman aged 35 to 49 in good health and CMV-seropositive. Each CDR3 is given with its conserved first and last residue. D genes are given only for firm matches. Clone size is stated in some rows and not others, as once, few, many or a class when expanded.

CDR3 protein	CDR3 DNA	clone size	V gene	D gene	J gene
CASKGETEAFF	TGTGCCAGCAAGGGGGAAACTGAAGCTTTCTTT	.	TRBV2	.	TRBJ1-1
CASSHPGTLSTYEQYF	TGCGCCAGCAGCCATCCCGGGACACTCAGCACCTACGAGCAGTACTTC	.	TRBV4-1	.	TRBJ2-7
CASRHRSGGDYEQYF	TGTGCCAGCAGACATCGTAGCGGGGGGGATTACGAGCAGTACTTC	few	TRBV2	TRBD2	TRBJ2-7
CASSPGLESTDTQYF	TGTGCCAGCAGTCCGGGACTAGAGTCCACAGATACGCAGTATTTT	.	TRBV7-9	TRBD2	TRBJ2-3
CASSLVHLGTNSYEQYF	TGTGCCAGCAGCTTAGTTCACCTCGGGACTAACTCCTACGAGCAGTACTTC	.	TRBV11-3	TRBD2	TRBJ2-7
CASSARGRSYEQYF	TGTGCCAGCAGTGCCAGGGGTAGGTCCTACGAGCAGTACTTC	.	TRBV6-6	.	TRBJ2-7
CASSSRRGGANVLTF	TGTGCCAGCAGCTCCCGTAGGGGAGGGGCCAACGTCCTGACTTTC	.	TRBV11-3	.	TRBJ2-6
CASSSRGYGRAYNEQFF	TGTGCCAGCAGCTCCCGGGGGTACGGGAGGGCCTACAATGAGCAGTTCTTC	once	TRBV5-6	TRBD2	TRBJ2-1
CASSLVEGGETQYF	TGCGCCAGCAGCTTGGTGGAGGGAGGGGAGACCCAGTACTTC	few	TRBV5-1	TRBD2	TRBJ2-5
CASSLAGPRDILGSEQFF	TGTGCCAGCTCCCTAGCCGGACCCCGGGACATCCTTGGGAGTGAGCAGTTCTTC	.	TRBV27	.	TRBJ2-1
CASRTGTGAYEQYF	TGTGCCAGCAGGACCGGGACTGGGGCCTACGAGCAGTACTTC	.	TRBV6-5	.	TRBJ2-7
CASSLAIGQGETQYF	TGCGCCAGCAGCTTGGCGATCGGACAAGGAGAGACCCAGTACTTC	.	TRBV5-1	.	TRBJ2-5
CAWSLGLAESTDTQYF	TGTGCCTGGAGTCTTGGACTAGCGGAGAGCACAGATACGCAGTATTTT	.	TRBV30	TRBD2	TRBJ2-3
CSARAVEGYTF	TGCAGTGCTAGGGCGGTAGAAGGCTACACCTTC	once	TRBV20-1	.	TRBJ1-2
CASSLLGTWAYEQYF	TGCGCCAGCAGCTTGTTGGGGACATGGGCCTACGAGCAGTACTTC	.	TRBV5-1	.	TRBJ2-7
CASSPRGLAGQETQYF	TGTGCCAGCTCACCACGTGGACTAGCGGGCCAAGAGACCCAGTACTTC	.	TRBV18	TRBD2	TRBJ2-5
CASSPPAGSNTEAFF	TGCGCCAGCAGTCCGCCCGCAGGGTCGAACACTGAAGCTTTCTTT	.	TRBV10-2	.	TRBJ1-1
CASSLLAEATDTQYF	TGCGCCAGCAGCCTATTAGCGGAGGCCACAGATACGCAGTATTTT	.	TRBV4-1	.	TRBJ2-3
CSARHSYGYTF	TGCAGTGCTAGACACAGCTATGGCTACACCTTC	few	TRBV20-1	.	TRBJ1-2
CASRSRQGPSGYYGYTF	TGTGCCAGTAGATCTAGACAGGGGCCGAGTGGTTACTATGGCTACACCTTC	few	TRBV19	TRBD1	TRBJ1-2
CASSSLGLAGYGQETQYF	TGTGCCAGCAGTTCCCTGGGACTAGCGGGATACGGACAAGAGACCCAGTACTTC	.	TRBV27	TRBD2	TRBJ2-5
CASSLQAYEQYF	TGTGCCAGCAGTTTACAGGCCTACGAGCAGTACTTC	.	TRBV2	.	TRBJ2-7
CASSAGRTDTQYF	TGTGCCAGCAGCGCGGGGCGCACAGATACGCAGTATTTT	few	TRBV2	.	TRBJ2-3
CASSSSGTYQETQYF	TGTGCCAGTAGTTCGTCCGGGACATATCAAGAGACCCAGTACTTC	few	TRBV19	.	TRBJ2-5
CASSLVRDRTNEKLFF	TGTGCCAGCAGCTTAGTACGGGACAGAACTAATGAAAAACTGTTTTTT	.	TRBV7-9	TRBD1	TRBJ1-4
CASSVRTGNGYTF	TGTGCCAGCAGTGTCAGGACAGGGAATGGCTACACCTTC	.	TRBV27	TRBD1	TRBJ1-2
CASSRTNQETQYF	TGTGCCAGTAGTCGGACTAACCAAGAGACCCAGTACTTC	once	TRBV19	.	TRBJ2-5
CASSPLQKYNEQFF	TGTGCCAGCAGCCCCCTACAGAAATACAATGAGCAGTTCTTC	.	TRBV7-8	.	TRBJ2-1
CASSPGGNGYTF	TGTGCCAGCAGCCCAGGGGGCAATGGCTACACCTTC	.	TRBV7-9	TRBD1	TRBJ1-2
CASSLGGRAGGDTQYF	TGCGCCAGCAGCTTGGGCGGGCGGGCAGGAGGAGATACGCAGTATTTT	.	TRBV5-1	.	TRBJ2-3
CASSPGGSGNTIYF	TGTGCCAGCAGCCCTGGCGGGTCTGGAAACACCATATATTTT	.	TRBV5-8	.	TRBJ1-3
CASSLGLAVYNEQFF	TGTGCCAGCAGCTTGGGACTAGCGGTCTACAATGAGCAGTTCTTC	.	TRBV5-5	TRBD2	TRBJ2-1
CASTTGANTGELFF	TGCGCCAGCACAACAGGGGCGAACACCGGGGAGCTGTTTTTT	few	TRBV5-1	TRBD1	TRBJ2-2
CASSLGGVEINYGYTF	TGTGCCAGCAGCTTAGGGGGAGTTGAAATAAACTATGGCTACACCTTC	few	TRBV7-9	.	TRBJ1-2
CAISEREDRGKPFEAFF	TGTGCCATCAGTGAGCGGGAGGACAGGGGGAAGCCCTTTGAAGCTTTCTTT	.	TRBV10-3	TRBD1	TRBJ1-1
CASSTQGKEYEQYF	TGTGCCAGCAGCACACAGGGGAAAGAGTACGAGCAGTACTTC	.	TRBV5-4	TRBD1	TRBJ2-7
CASSPMTVPHGELFF	TGTGCCAGCTCACCCATGACAGTCCCCCACGGGGAGCTGTTTTTT	.	TRBV18	.	TRBJ2-2
CASSLWTGYGYTF	TGTGCCAGCAGTTTATGGACAGGCTATGGCTACACCTTC	few	TRBV27	TRBD1	TRBJ1-2
CASSTRQGPGNTIYF	TGTGCCAGCAGCACGAGACAGGGTCCTGGAAACACCATATATTTT	.	TRBV6-1	TRBD1	TRBJ1-3
CSVEDEAGGGPYEQYF	TGCAGCGTTGAAGACGAAGCTGGGGGCGGACCCTACGAGCAGTACTTC	.	TRBV29-1	.	TRBJ2-7
CASSRDSLNTEAFF	TGCGCCAGCAGCCGGGACTCTCTGAACACTGAAGCTTTCTTT	few	TRBV5-1	.	TRBJ1-1
CASSDSTGPSYNSPLHF	TGCGCCAGCAGCGATAGCACAGGTCCCTCCTATAATTCACCCCTCCACTTT	.	TRBV5-1	.	TRBJ1-6
CASKTWMNTEAFF	TGTGCCTCCAAGACTTGGATGAACACTGAAGCTTTCTTT	.	TRBV30	.	TRBJ1-1
CASSPGTSGGANEQLF	TGTGCCAGCAGCCCAGGGACTAGCGGGGGGGCAAATGAGCAGCTCTTC	.	TRBV9	TRBD2	TRBJ2-1
CASSLEGEGTQYF	TGTGCCAGCAGCTTGGAAGGGGAGGGGACCCAGTACTTC	once	TRBV5-5	TRBD2	TRBJ2-5
CASSLSGRGATEAFF	TGTGCCAGCAGTTTATCCGGCAGGGGGGCCACTGAAGCTTTCTTT	.	TRBV27	TRBD1	TRBJ1-1
CASSSTGGMEDTQYF	TGTGCCAGCAGCTCTACAGGGGGCATGGAAGATACGCAGTATTTT	few	TRBV7-9	TRBD1	TRBJ2-3
CASSHPTGGDGNTIYF	TGCGCCAGCAGCCACCCGACAGGGGGCGACGGAAACACCATATATTTT	.	TRBV4-1	TRBD1	TRBJ1-3
CASMPSGNQPQHF	TGTGCCAGCATGCCCTCGGGAAATCAGCCCCAGCATTTT	.	TRBV6-5	.	TRBJ1-5
CASSLEVAGGRDTQYF	TGTGCCAGCAGCCTAGAGGTAGCGGGAGGTAGAGATACGCAGTATTTT	.	TRBV2	TRBD2	TRBJ2-3
CASSPRRSGRIAYEQYF	TGTGCCAGCAGCCCCCGCCGGAGCGGGAGGATCGCCTACGAGCAGTACTTC	.	TRBV4-2	TRBD2	TRBJ2-7
CASSLSRGWDIQYF	TGTGCCAGCAGCTTAAGTCGGGGGTGGGACATTCAGTACTTC	once	TRBV7-2	.	TRBJ2-4
CASRPGGSAGNTIYF	TGTGCCAGCAGGCCAGGGGGCTCAGCTGGAAACACCATATATTTT	.	TRBV6-5	TRBD1	TRBJ1-3
CASSLQGQINTGELFF	TGTGCCAGCAGCTTACAGGGGCAGATTAACACCGGGGAGCTGTTTTTT	.	TRBV7-3	.	TRBJ2-2
CARNRRGDDGYTF	TGTGCCCGAAACAGGAGGGGTGACGATGGCTACACCTTC	.	TRBV21-1	.	TRBJ1-2